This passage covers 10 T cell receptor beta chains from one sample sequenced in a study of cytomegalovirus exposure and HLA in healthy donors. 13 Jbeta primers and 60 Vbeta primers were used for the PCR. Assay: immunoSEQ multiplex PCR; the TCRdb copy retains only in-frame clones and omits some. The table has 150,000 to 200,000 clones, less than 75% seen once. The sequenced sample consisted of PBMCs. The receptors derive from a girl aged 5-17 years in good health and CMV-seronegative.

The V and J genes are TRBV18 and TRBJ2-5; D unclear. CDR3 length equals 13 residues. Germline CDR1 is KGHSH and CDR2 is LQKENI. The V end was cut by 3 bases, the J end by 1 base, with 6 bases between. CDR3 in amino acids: CASSPTTQETQYF. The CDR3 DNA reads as TGTGCCAGCTCACCTACTACCCAAGAGACCCAGTACTTC.

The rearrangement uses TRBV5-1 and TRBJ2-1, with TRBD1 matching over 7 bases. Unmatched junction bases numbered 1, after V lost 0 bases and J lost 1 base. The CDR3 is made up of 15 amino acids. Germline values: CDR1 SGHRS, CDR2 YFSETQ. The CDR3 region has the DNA TGCGCCAGCAGCTTGGAGGGACAGTCCTACAATGAGCAGTTCTTC. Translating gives CASSLEGQSYNEQFF.

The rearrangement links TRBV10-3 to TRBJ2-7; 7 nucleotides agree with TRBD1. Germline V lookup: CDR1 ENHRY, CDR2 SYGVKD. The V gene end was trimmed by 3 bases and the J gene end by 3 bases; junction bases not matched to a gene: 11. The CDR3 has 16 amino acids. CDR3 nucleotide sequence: TGTGCCATCAGTGACCCACTACAGGGGATACACTACGAGCAGTACTTC. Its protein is CAISDPLQGIHYEQYF.

In nucleotides, the CDR3 is TGTGCCAGCAGCTCTAAAAGGGGGACCGGGGAGCTGTTTTTT. Protein product: CASSSKRGTGELFF. The gene calls are TRBV14 and TRBJ2-2, with D perhaps matching TRBD1 (6 bases). The V gene's germline CDR1 is SGHDN and CDR2 FVKESK. V gave up 5 bases and J gave up 5 bases, with 12 bases separating them. CDR3 length equals 14 residues.

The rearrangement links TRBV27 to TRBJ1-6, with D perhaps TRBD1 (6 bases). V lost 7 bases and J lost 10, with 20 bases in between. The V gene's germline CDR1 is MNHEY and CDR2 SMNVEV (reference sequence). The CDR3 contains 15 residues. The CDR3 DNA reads TGTGCCAGCACTTGGGGGCCGCAGGGAAGATCACCCCTCCACTTT. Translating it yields CASTWGPQGRSPLHF.

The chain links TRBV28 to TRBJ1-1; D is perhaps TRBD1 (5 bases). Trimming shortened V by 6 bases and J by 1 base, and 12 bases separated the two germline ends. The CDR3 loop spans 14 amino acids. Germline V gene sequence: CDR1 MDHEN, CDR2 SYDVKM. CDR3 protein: CASSPLTANTEAFF. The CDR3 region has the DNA TGTGCCAGCAGCCCCCTGACAGCGAACACTGAAGCTTTCTTT.

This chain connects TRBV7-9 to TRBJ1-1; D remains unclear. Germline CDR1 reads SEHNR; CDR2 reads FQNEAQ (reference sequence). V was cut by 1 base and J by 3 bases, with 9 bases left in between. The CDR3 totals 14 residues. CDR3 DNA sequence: TGTGCCAGCAGCTTAGGCGTCGGGGACACTGAAGCTTTCTTT. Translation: CASSLGVGDTEAFF.

CDR3 coding DNA: TGTGCCAGCAGCTTAAGAAGGGGTGGGACTAACACTGAAGCTTTCTTT. It yields the protein CASSLRRGGTNTEAFF. The chain couples TRBV7-6 to TRBJ1-1, with a weak D call TRBD1 (5 bases). This CDR3 is 16 amino acids long. With 2 bases removed from V and 2 bases from J, the gap between germline ends came to 15 bases. CDR1 is SGHVS and CDR2 is FNYEAQ in the germline V gene.

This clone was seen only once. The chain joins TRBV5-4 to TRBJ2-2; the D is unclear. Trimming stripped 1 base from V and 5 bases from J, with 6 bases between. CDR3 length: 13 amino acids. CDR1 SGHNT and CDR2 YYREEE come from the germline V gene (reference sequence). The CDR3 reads CASSLSRTGELFF. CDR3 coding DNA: TGTGCCAGCAGCTTGAGTAGAACCGGGGAGCTGTTTTTT.

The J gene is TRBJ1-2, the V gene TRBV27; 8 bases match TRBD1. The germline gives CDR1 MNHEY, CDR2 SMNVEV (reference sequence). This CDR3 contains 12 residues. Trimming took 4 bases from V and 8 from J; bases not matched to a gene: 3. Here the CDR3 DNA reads TGTGCCAGCAGTTCACGACAGGGGGGCTACACCTTC. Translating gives CASSSRQGGYTF.